This T cell receptor beta chain was recovered during a study of graft-versus-host responses after intestinal transplantation. Study-wide results and caveats: In recipient marrow, GvH clones were found, and some appeared first in ileum or blood. Allografts of one patient group, those with graft-donor T cell macrochimerism, had high graft-versus-host to host-versus-graft clonal ratios.

CDR1 and CDR2 (germline): SEHNR, FQNEAQ (reference sequence). Trimming cost V 5 bases and J 8 bases, with 18 bases left between them. CDR3 length: 15 amino acids. In regard to this clone: Its antigen is not identified.

Clones were read by immunoSEQ multiplex PCR, and TCRdb kept only the in-frame ones, dropping some. The sample consists of around 90,000 clones, approximately 92% of them appearing once. The specimen comprised unstimulated CD8+ T cells sorted from spleen or lymph node cells, sampled before intestinal transplant. The clonotype originates from a human donor who received an intestinal transplant. The chain carries TRBV7-9 and TRBJ1-4; unclear D gene. This chain's CDR3 is CASSLVYGVREKLFF. The CDR3 DNA sequence: TGTGCCAGCAGCCTAGTGTACGGGGTGAGAGAAAAACTGTTTTTT.